These 2 T cell receptor beta chains were all obtained from the same sample, sequenced in a study of blood T cell repertoires in COVID-19. TCRdb's table, derived via immunoSEQ multiplex PCR, lists solely in-frame clones and lacks some. The data contain approximately 150,000 clones, around four fifths of them singletons. The sample comprised PBMCs or T cells enriched from blood (not recorded which). The source is a woman aged 40 to 50 who had recovered from COVID-19.

CDR3 loop: CASSLATQTNEKLFF. The CDR3 DNA reads as TGCGCCAGCAGCTTGGCGACACAAACTAATGAAAAACTGTTTTTT. The chain employs TRBV5-1 and TRBJ1-4; D gene unclear. Trimming cost V 0 bases and J 1 base, with 7 bases left between them. This CDR3 is built from 15 residues. CDR1 is SGHRS and CDR2 is YFSETQ in the germline V gene.

The V and J genes are TRBV19 and TRBJ2-7; a weak D match, TRBD2 (5 bases). Germline assignment: CDR1 LNHDA and CDR2 SQIVND (reference sequence). This CDR3 comprises 11 residues. Trimming took 3 bases from V and 6 from J, leaving 6 bases between them. CDR3 coding DNA: TGTGCCAGTAGTATGGACTCCGAGCAGTACTTC. It yields the protein CASSMDSEQYF.